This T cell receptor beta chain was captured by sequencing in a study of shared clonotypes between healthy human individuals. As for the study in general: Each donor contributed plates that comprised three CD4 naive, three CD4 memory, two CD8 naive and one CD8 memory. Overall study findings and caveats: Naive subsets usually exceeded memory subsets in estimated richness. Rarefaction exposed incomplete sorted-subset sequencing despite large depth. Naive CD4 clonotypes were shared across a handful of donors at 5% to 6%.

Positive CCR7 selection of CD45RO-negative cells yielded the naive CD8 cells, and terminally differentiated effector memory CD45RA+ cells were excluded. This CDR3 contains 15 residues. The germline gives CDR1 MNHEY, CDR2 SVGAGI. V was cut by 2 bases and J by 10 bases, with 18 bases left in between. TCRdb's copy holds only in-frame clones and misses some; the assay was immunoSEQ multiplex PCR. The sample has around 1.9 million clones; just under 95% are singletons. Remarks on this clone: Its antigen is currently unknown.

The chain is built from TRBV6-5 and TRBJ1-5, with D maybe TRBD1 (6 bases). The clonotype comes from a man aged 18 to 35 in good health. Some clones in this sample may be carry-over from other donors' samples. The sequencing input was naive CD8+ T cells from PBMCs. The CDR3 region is CASSYRNPQGNPQHF. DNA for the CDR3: TGTGCCAGCAGTTACCGGAACCCTCAGGGGAATCCCCAGCATTTT.